The 11 T cell receptor beta chains in this list originate from one sample, sequenced in a study of low-dose radiotherapy and immunotherapy resistance in tumors. TRAV- and TRBV-specific primers primed first-strand cDNA, covering alpha and beta chains. TCRs underwent 15 to 20 PCR cycles of amplification with a constant-region primer and V-primer adapter. MiXCR, run by TCRdb on the reads, gives a single entry per CDR3 protein. This table has some 11,000 distinct CDR3 sequences, less than 75% appearing once. The receptor source for this set is a human donor with advanced metastatic prostate, ovarian, gallbladder or colorectal cancer (not recorded which). This table probably holds off-target reads from a library built for another chain.

The gene calls are TRBV10-3 and TRBJ2-1, with 7 bases fitting TRBD2. From germline, CDR1 is ENHRY and CDR2 SYGVKD. The CDR3 extends over 15 amino acids. V trimming: 4 bases; J trimming: 7 bases; junction bases outside the gene matches: 10. The CDR3 region has the DNA TGTGCCATCAGTGGCCGTGGACTAGAGGGGAATGAGCAGTTCTTC. It codes for CAISGRGLEGNEQFF.

The chain combines TRBV4-1 with TRBJ1-1, with D tentatively TRBD1 (6 bases). V gave up 3 bases and J gave up 2 bases, with 10 bases separating them. Germline V gene data show CDR1 as MGHRA and CDR2 as YSYEKL. The CDR3 spans 14 residues. The CDR3 here is CASSHARGNTEAFF. For the CDR3, the DNA is TGCGCCAGCAGCCATGCCAGGGGAAACACTGAAGCTTTCTTT.

The chain employs TRBV3-1 and TRBJ2-1, with 11 bases matching TRBD2. From germline, CDR1 is LGHDT and CDR2 YNNKEL (reference sequence). The CDR3 is 18 residues long. The V segment lost 0 bases and the J segment 4 bases; nucleotides outside the gene matches: 8. The CDR3 DNA reads as TGTGCCAGCAGCCAAGATAAGGGACTAGCGGACCCTTACAATGAGCAGTTCTTC. Amino acids: CASSQDKGLADPYNEQFF.

The chain is built from TRBV5-1 and TRBJ1-6, with D tentatively TRBD1 (5 bases). From germline, CDR1 is SGHRS and CDR2 YFSETQ. This CDR3 contains 13 residues. V dropped 4 bases and J dropped 7 bases, with 9 bases sitting between them. CDR3 nucleotide sequence: TGCGCCAGCAGCGGAGCAGGGAATTCACCCCTCCACTTT. This gives the protein CASSGAGNSPLHF. Variable domain in full (rest from reference TRBV5-1 and TRBJ1-6): KAGVTQTPRYLIKTRGQQVTLSCSPISGHRSVSWYQQTPGQGLQFLFEYFSETQRNKGNFPGRFSGRQFSNSRSEMNVSTLELGDSALYLCASSGAGNSPLHFGNGTRLTVT.

The chain joins TRBV27 to TRBJ1-6; maybe TRBD1 (5 bases). This CDR3 is 18 amino acids long. The germline CDR1 and CDR2 sequences are MNHEY and SMNVEV (reference sequence). The germline V and J ends were trimmed by 8 bases and 6 bases, with 26 bases remaining between them. In DNA, the CDR3 is TGTGCCAGCGGCACCCCCCCGAGGGGACCGGGGGGTAATTCACCCCTCCACTTT. It codes for CASGTPPRGPGGNSPLHF.

The chain uses TRBV12-3 or TRBV12-4 and TRBJ2-7; 11 bases agree with TRBD2. CDR3 length: 16 residues. V was pared by 5 bases and J by 0 bases, with 6 bases of the junction left unmatched. The CDR3 loop is CASSLRLAGFSYEQYF. As DNA, the CDR3 is TGTGCCAGCAGTCTGAGACTAGCGGGATTCTCCTACGAGCAGTACTTC.

This chain links TRBV29-1 with TRBJ2-5; perhaps D is TRBD1 or TRBD2 (5 bases each). There are 14 residues in the CDR3. The V end lost 5 bases, the J end lost 5 bases, and 18 bases lay between the germline ends. Germline lookup yields CDR1 SQVTM and CDR2 ANQGSEA. CDR3 nucleotide sequence: TGCAGCGTTCCCATTGGGGGATCGTGGGAGACCCAGTACTTC. It codes for CSVPIGGSWETQYF.

This clonotype has a handful of counts. The chain uses TRBV18 and TRBJ1-1; 9 nucleotides line up with TRBD1. With V trimmed by 6 bases and J by 6 bases, 11 bases remained unmatched. The CDR3 covers 15 residues. CDR1 is KGHSH, CDR2 LQKENI, per germline. The CDR3 sequence: CASSQAGTGFAEAFF. CDR3 in DNA: TGTGCCAGCTCCCAAGCCGGGACAGGGTTCGCTGAAGCTTTCTTT.

The gene calls are TRBV11-2 and TRBJ2-5; D gene ambiguous. Trimming removed 5 bases at V and 5 bases at J, with 9 bases between. Germline-derived CDR1 and CDR2 are SGHAT and FQNNGV. The CDR3 spans 12 residues. The CDR3 loop reads CASSPYGETQYF. The CDR3 DNA is TGTGCCAGCAGCCCTTATGGGGAGACCCAGTACTTC.

V usage is TRBV11-3 and J usage is TRBJ2-3; D might be TRBD1 or TRBD2, each matching 6 bases. The CDR3 extends over 14 amino acids. Germline assignment: CDR1 SGHNT and CDR2 YENEEA. Between the trimmed V and J ends, which lost 7 bases and 4 bases, there was a span of 15 bases. CDR3 protein: CASKRGELADTQYF. The CDR3 DNA reads TGTGCCAGCAAAAGGGGGGAGCTCGCAGATACGCAGTATTTT.

This clonotype was detected a few times. J is TRBJ2-2 and V is TRBV12-3 or TRBV12-4; TRBD1 or TRBD2 may be the D gene (5 bases each). V was clipped by 2 bases and J by 8 bases, with 12 bases between them. This CDR3 region has 14 residues. The CDR3 nucleotides are TGTGCCAGCAGTTTACTGGCAGGGACGGGGGAGCTGTTTTTT. Protein product: CASSLLAGTGELFF.